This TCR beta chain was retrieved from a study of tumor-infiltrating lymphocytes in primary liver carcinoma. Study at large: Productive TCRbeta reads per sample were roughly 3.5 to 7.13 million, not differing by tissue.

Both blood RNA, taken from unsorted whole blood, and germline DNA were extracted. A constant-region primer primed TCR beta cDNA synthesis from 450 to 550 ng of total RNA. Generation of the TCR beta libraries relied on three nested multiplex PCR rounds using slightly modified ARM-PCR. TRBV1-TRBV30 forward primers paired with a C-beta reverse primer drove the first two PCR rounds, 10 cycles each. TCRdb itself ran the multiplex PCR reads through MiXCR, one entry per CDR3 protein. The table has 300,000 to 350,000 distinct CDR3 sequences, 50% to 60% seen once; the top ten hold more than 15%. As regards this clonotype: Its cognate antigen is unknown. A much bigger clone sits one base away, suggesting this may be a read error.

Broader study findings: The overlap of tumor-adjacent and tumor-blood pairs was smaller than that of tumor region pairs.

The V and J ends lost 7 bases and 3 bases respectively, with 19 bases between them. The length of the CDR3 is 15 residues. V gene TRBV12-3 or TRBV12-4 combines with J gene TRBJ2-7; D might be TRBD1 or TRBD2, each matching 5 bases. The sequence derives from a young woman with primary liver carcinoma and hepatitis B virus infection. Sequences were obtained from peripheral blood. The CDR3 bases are TGTGCCAGCAATTTGAGGGGAGCAGGCCTCTACGAGCAGTACTTC. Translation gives CASNLRGAGLYEQYF.